The 7 T cell receptor beta chains in this list originate from one sample, sequenced in a study of blood T cell repertoires in COVID-19. Method: immunoSEQ multiplex PCR; TCRdb's copy keeps in-frame clones and lacks some. The sample gives fewer than 250,000 clones, roughly 80% of which show up once; about 20% is in the top ten. Sequences were obtained from peripheral blood. The receptors were sampled from a human donor in a cohort sampled during active COVID-19.

The rearrangement joins TRBV5-1 to TRBJ2-1; 9 bases fit TRBD1. The CDR3 sequence is 14 residues long. With V trimmed by 4 bases and J by 10 bases, 9 bases remained unmatched. Germline V gene sequence: CDR1 SGHRS, CDR2 YFSETQ. CDR3 in DNA: TGCGCCAGCAGCAGGGGACAGGGTCGCGAAGAGCAGTTCTTC. Translated, it gives CASSRGQGREEQFF.

The rearrangement links TRBV3-1 (or the pseudogene TRBV3-2) to TRBJ2-1, with unresolved D. V was clipped by 0 bases and J by 8 bases, with 14 bases between them. CDR3 length equals 15 residues. Germline lookup yields CDR1 LGHDT and CDR2 YNNKEL (reference sequence). In nucleotides, the CDR3 is TGTGCCAGCAGCCAAGATACCCGAACAGTTCATGAGCAGTTCTTC. It codes for CASSQDTRTVHEQFF.

This rearrangement joins TRBV3-1 (or the pseudogene TRBV3-2) to TRBJ2-1, with 10 bases fitting TRBD1. V trimming: 5 bases; J trimming: 6 bases; junction bases outside the gene matches: 7. CDR1 and CDR2 (germline): LGHDT, YNNKEL (reference sequence). This CDR3 is 15 amino acids long. CDR3 in amino acids: CASSSRDRGGNEQFF. CDR3 sequence (DNA): TGTGCCAGCAGCTCCCGGGACAGGGGTGGCAATGAGCAGTTCTTC.

This clone has just one count. This chain links TRBV18 with TRBJ2-7; D may be TRBD2 (6 bases). Trimming stripped 6 bases from V and 3 bases from J, with 15 bases between. Germline loops: CDR1 KGHSH, CDR2 LQKENI. CDR3 length: 14 amino acids. The DNA of the CDR3 is TGTGCCAGCTCTCCCGGGACTGAAGACTACGAGCAGTACGTC. This codes for CASSPGTEDYEQYV.

The chain combines TRBV7-6 with TRBJ2-1; 10 bases align to TRBD2. Germline values: CDR1 SGHVS, CDR2 FNYEAQ. J was trimmed by 8 bases and V by 2 bases; bases with no gene match: 9. The CDR3 is 16 residues long. The CDR3 reads CASSLFQREGPHEQFF. The DNA for the CDR3 is TGTGCCAGCAGCTTATTCCAGCGGGAGGGCCCGCATGAGCAGTTCTTC.

The chain carries TRBV11-2 and TRBJ2-1; TRBD2 matches 7 bases. Germline V gene sequence: CDR1 SGHAT, CDR2 FQNNGV. Unmatched junction bases numbered 1, after V lost 3 bases and J lost 5 bases. This CDR3 contains 13 residues. Here the CDR3 reads CASSLGLNNEQFF. In nucleotides, the CDR3 is TGTGCCAGCAGCTTGGGACTAAACAATGAGCAGTTCTTC.

The chain uses TRBV11-2 and TRBJ1-6; 10 nucleotides agree with TRBD1. In germline, CDR1 is SGHAT, CDR2 FQNNGV. V was pared by 4 bases and J by 1 base, with 4 bases of the junction left unmatched. This CDR3 is built from 17 residues. The CDR3 DNA is TGTGCCAGCAGCTCGACAGGGGGCGCTTCCTATAATTCACCCCTCCACTTT. Translating it yields CASSSTGGASYNSPLHF.